The 14 T cell receptor beta chains below all came from one sample that was sequenced in a study of CD8+ T cells in alopecia areata. Following RNA extraction, reverse transcription yielded cDNA that acted as the sequencing template. TCRdb keeps only in-frame clones here, not all; method: immunoSEQ multiplex PCR. This sample has over 50,000 clones, with under 55% found just once. The sample was CD8+ T cells sorted from blood, taken at week 0. All receptors come from a human donor with alopecia areata.

There are a few counts of this clone. The V gene is TRBV19, the J gene TRBJ2-1; 10 bases are a match to TRBD2. Germline values: CDR1 LNHDA, CDR2 SQIVND (reference sequence). This CDR3 has 15 residues. The V segment lost 2 bases and the J segment 6 bases; nucleotides outside the gene matches: 4. CDR3 sequence reads: CASSISGRAVNEQFF. CDR3 coding DNA: TGTGCCAGTAGTATAAGCGGGAGGGCGGTCAATGAGCAGTTCTTC.

This clone is judged medium-sized (0.01 to 0.1%). V usage is TRBV5-1 and J usage is TRBJ2-7; no reliable D call. The germline V gene has CDR1 SGHRS and CDR2 YFSETQ. Trimming took off 5 bases at V and 4 bases at J, with 10 bases between the two ends. CDR3 length equals 12 residues. CDR3 in amino acids: CASSGGAYEQYF. CDR3 in DNA: TGCGCCAGCAGTGGCGGAGCGTACGAGCAGTACTTC.

The rearrangement uses TRBV9 and TRBJ2-7, with 9 bases matching TRBD1. Trimming removed 5 bases from V and 2 bases from J; junction bases left unmatched: 8. The CDR3 totals 15 residues. Germline loops: CDR1 SGDLS, CDR2 YYNGEE. CDR3 sequence reads: CASSEIGQGTYEQYF. The CDR3 nucleotides read TGTGCCAGCAGTGAGATTGGACAGGGGACCTACGAGCAGTACTTC.

Remarks on this clone: One end of the junction does not line up with germline, which may come from a read error. The chain joins TRBV4-1 to TRBJ1-1; 7 positions agree with TRBD1. Germline-derived CDR1 and CDR2 are MGHRA and YSYEKL. The CDR3 is 15 residues long. The CDR3 bases are TGCGCCAGCAGCCAAGCTCAGGGGGTAGATACTGAAGCCTTCTTT. Translated, it gives CASSQAQGVDTEAFF.

In its sample, this clone was seen many times. The chain combines TRBV9 with TRBJ1-1; D is uncertain. Trimming removed 0 bases at V and 3 bases at J, with 9 bases between. The CDR3 is 14 residues long. Germline V gene sequence: CDR1 SGDLS, CDR2 YYNGEE. The CDR3 reads CASSVGYGDTEAFF. In nucleotides, the CDR3 is TGTGCCAGCAGCGTAGGGTACGGGGACACTGAAGCTTTCTTT.

The chain carries TRBV27 and TRBJ1-5; D is perhaps TRBD1 (6 bases). Trimming left V 5 bases short and J 6 bases short, with 11 bases between. The CDR3 consists of 13 residues. Germline-derived CDR1 and CDR2 are MNHEY and SMNVEV (reference sequence). The CDR3 loop reads CASSRTGTQPQHF. The CDR3 DNA reads TGTGCCAGCAGTAGAACAGGGACTCAGCCCCAGCATTTT.

The table lists this clone with a count of one. The chain links TRBV30 to TRBJ2-3; D gene unclear. The germline V gene encodes CDR1 GTSNPN and CDR2 SVGIG (reference sequence). Trimming stripped 0 bases from V and 6 bases from J, with 10 bases between. This CDR3 contains 13 residues. The CDR3 here is CAWSVDAGDTQYF. The CDR3 DNA reads TGTGCCTGGAGTGTAGACGCTGGGGATACGCAGTATTTT.

The genes are TRBV4-2 and TRBJ1-2; D might be TRBD1 (6 bases). V gave up 1 base and J gave up 4 bases, with 10 bases separating them. The germline CDR1 and CDR2 sequences are LGHNA and YNFKEQ. CDR3 size: 14 residues. The CDR3 sequence is CASSQGQDFYGYTF. The CDR3 DNA follows: TGTGCCAGCAGCCAAGGACAGGACTTCTATGGCTACACCTTC.

The chain has TRBV29-1 and TRBJ2-5; unclear D gene. The CDR3 length is 10 residues. CDR1 and CDR2 (germline): SQVTM, ANQGSEA. V lost 4 bases to trimming and J lost 5 bases, with 5 bases between them. The CDR3, as DNA: TGCAGCGTTGCTCAGGAGACCCAGTACTTC. This translates into CSVAQETQYF.

This chain uses TRBV20-1 with TRBJ2-7, with unresolved D. V lost 5 bases and J 5 bases, leaving 10 bases between the germline ends. Germline CDR1 reads DFQATT; CDR2 reads SNEGSKA (reference sequence). The CDR3 totals 11 residues. The CDR3 loop is CSAPIYNEQYF. As DNA, the CDR3 is TGCAGTGCTCCTATTTATAACGAGCAGTACTTC.

Remarks on this clone: A far larger clone is one base from this, pointing to a likely read error. The rearrangement uses TRBV25-1 and TRBJ2-1; D ambiguous. The CDR3 contains 12 residues. Deletions cut 8 bases from V and 10 bases from J, with 15 bases between. Germline V gene data show CDR1 as MGHDK and CDR2 as SYGVNS. Here the CDR3 reads CASAVSEYEQFF. In DNA, the CDR3 is TGTGCCAGCGCAGTTTCGGAGTACGAGCAGTTCTTC.

V is TRBV6-1 and J is TRBJ2-7; D is perhaps TRBD2 (5 bases). The V and J ends lost 6 bases and 3 bases respectively, with 6 bases between them. CDR1 is MNHNS, CDR2 SASEGT, per germline. The CDR3 contains 11 residues. The CDR3: CASSGDYEQYF. DNA for the CDR3: TGTGCCAGCAGCGGGGACTACGAGCAGTACTTC.

The J gene is TRBJ1-2, the V gene TRBV29-1; D is unclear. The V gene lost 4 bases and the J gene lost 3 bases, with 6 bases spanning the gap. There are 11 residues in the CDR3. CDR1 is SQVTM, CDR2 ANQGSEA, per germline. The CDR3 nucleotides are TGCAGCGTTGCCGGGGACTATGGCTACACCTTC. Protein sequence: CSVAGDYGYTF.

V and J are TRBV4-1 and TRBJ2-1; 9 bases line up with TRBD2. The CDR3 is 15 residues long. V lost 3 bases and J lost 1; bases outside the gene matches: 1. CDR1 and CDR2 (germline): MGHRA, YSYEKL. CDR3 amino acids: CASSQLAGSYNEQFF. CDR3 nucleotides: TGCGCCAGCAGCCAGCTAGCGGGATCCTACAATGAGCAGTTCTTC.